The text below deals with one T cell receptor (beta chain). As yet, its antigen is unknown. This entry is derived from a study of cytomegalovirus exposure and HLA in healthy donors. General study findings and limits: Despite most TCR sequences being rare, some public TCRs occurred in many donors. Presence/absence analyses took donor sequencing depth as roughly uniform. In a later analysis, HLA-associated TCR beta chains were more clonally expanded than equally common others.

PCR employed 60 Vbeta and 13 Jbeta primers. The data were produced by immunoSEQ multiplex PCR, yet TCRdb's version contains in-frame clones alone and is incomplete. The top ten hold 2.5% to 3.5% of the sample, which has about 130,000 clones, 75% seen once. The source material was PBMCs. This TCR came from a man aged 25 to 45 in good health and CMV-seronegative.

CDR3 region: CASSQDSKGAMGEQYF. The CDR3 bases are TGCGCCAGCAGCCAAGACAGTAAGGGGGCGATGGGCGAGCAGTACTTC. V is TRBV4-3 and J is TRBJ2-7; 7 bases are shared with TRBD1. The ends lost 0 bases at V and 6 bases at J; junction bases unmatched: 11. The length of the CDR3 is 16 residues. Germline CDR1 is LGHNA and CDR2 is YSLEER.